Below, 23 T cell receptor beta chains from the same sample are listed, as sequenced in a study of OX40 agonist ivuxolimab in advanced cancers. The table came from immunoSEQ multiplex PCR; TCRdb's copy has only in-frame clones and leaves some out. The sample carries tens of thousands of clones, about four fifths recorded once. The sequenced sample was CD4+ or CD8+ T cells sorted from blood, obtained in a trial of the OX40 agonist ivuxolimab. The receptors were sampled from an adult with an advanced solid tumor such as melanoma, head and neck, liver or kidney cancer.

The CDR3 DNA reads TGTGCCAGCAGCCACGGGGGAGATAACTATGGCTACACCTTC. Translation: CASSHGGDNYGYTF. This chain uses TRBV9 with TRBJ1-2; perhaps TRBD1 as D (5 bases). The germline V gene has CDR1 SGDLS and CDR2 YYNGEE. The CDR3 extends over 14 amino acids. Trimming took off 4 bases at V and 1 base at J, with 11 bases between the two ends.

This rearrangement joins TRBV6-5 to TRBJ1-1, with D perhaps TRBD1 (6 bases). V was shortened by 0 bases and J by 5 bases, with 16 bases between the two germline ends. CDR3 size: 16 residues. CDR1 is MNHEY and CDR2 is SVGAGI in the germline V gene. This CDR3 reads CASSYSTRSGVTEAFF. The DNA for the CDR3 is TGTGCCAGCAGTTACTCTACGCGCTCAGGGGTAACTGAAGCTTTCTTT.

The chain joins TRBV10-2 to TRBJ2-4; 7 positions match TRBD2. The V segment lost 3 bases and the J segment 2 bases; nucleotides outside the gene matches: 7. The CDR3 is 16 amino acids. The germline V gene has CDR1 WSHSY and CDR2 SAAADI. The CDR3 nucleotides are TGCGCCAGCAGTGATGCCAGCGGGATTTCCAAAAACATTCAGTACTTC. Its translation is CASSDASGISKNIQYF.

The chain links TRBV9 to TRBJ2-7; a weak D match, TRBD1 (7 bases). V lost 4 bases, J lost 3 bases, and 8 bases lay in between. The CDR3 extends over 12 amino acids. Looked up from germline, CDR1 is SGDLS and CDR2 is YYNGEE. CDR3 sequence: CASSQGGYEQYF. Here the CDR3 DNA reads TGTGCCAGCAGCCAGGGGGGCTACGAGCAGTACTTC.

V and J are TRBV4-1 and TRBJ2-7, with no clear D. The CDR3 contains 15 residues. Germline CDR1 and CDR2: MGHRA and YSYEKL. With 1 base removed from V and 0 bases from J, the gap between germline ends came to 10 bases. CDR3 region: CASSQGGGYSYEQYF. As DNA, the CDR3 is TGCGCCAGCAGCCAAGGAGGTGGCTACTCCTACGAGCAGTACTTC.

CDR3 loop: CASSSRNSEHNEQFF. CDR3 sequence (DNA): TGTGCCAGCAGTTCCCGAAACTCGGAACACAATGAGCAGTTCTTC. The V call is TRBV28, the J call TRBJ2-1; no reliable D call. The CDR3 sequence is 15 residues long. The V gene's germline CDR1 is MDHEN and CDR2 SYDVKM. V gave up 4 bases and J gave up 5 bases, with 15 bases separating them.

The chain links TRBV2 to TRBJ1-5, with D unresolved. The V gene lost 4 bases and the J gene lost 6 bases, with 7 bases spanning the gap. CDR3 size: 12 residues. Per the germline V gene, CDR1 is SNHLY and CDR2 is FYNNEI. The CDR3 nucleotides are TGTGCCAGCAGTGTACTGAGTCAGCCCCAGCATTTT. This gives the protein CASSVLSQPQHF. The full variable domain, with the rest looked up from reference TRBV2 and TRBJ1-5, is EPEVTQTPSHQVTQMGQEVILRCVPISNHLYFYWYRQILGQKVEFLVSFYNNEISEKSEIFDDQFSVERPDGSNFTLKIRSTKLEDSAMYFCASSVLSQPQHFGDGTRLSIL.

The chain carries TRBV10-3 and TRBJ1-2, with D possibly matching TRBD1 (5 bases). This CDR3 is 16 amino acids long. Germline CDR1 is ENHRY and CDR2 is SYGVKD. Trimming pared 3 bases from V and 6 bases from J, leaving 20 bases between. As DNA, the CDR3 is TGTGCCATCAGTGAACTTAAAGAGGGGAAGGGGCATGGCTACACCTTC. Residues: CAISELKEGKGHGYTF.

The V gene is TRBV13, the J gene TRBJ2-5; D is uncertain. Germline assignment: CDR1 PRHDT and CDR2 FYEKMQ (reference sequence). The CDR3 is 11 residues long. Trimming took 5 bases from V and 4 from J, leaving 5 bases between them. The CDR3 spells CASSPRETQYF. The CDR3 region has the DNA TGTGCCAGCAGCCCAAGAGAGACCCAGTACTTC.

CDR3 residues: CASSTSRVTDQPQHF. DNA for the CDR3: TGTGCCAGCAGTACCTCTCGGGTAACTGACCAGCCCCAGCATTTT. The chain employs TRBV6-5 and TRBJ1-5; unclear D gene. The germline V gene encodes CDR1 MNHEY and CDR2 SVGAGI. CDR3 size: 15 residues. Between the trimmed V and J ends, which lost 5 bases and 7 bases, there was a span of 18 bases.

The chain has TRBV7-9 and TRBJ2-4; D not certain. This CDR3 has 14 amino acids. Trimming took 4 bases from V and 0 from J, leaving 7 bases between them. Germline V gene sequence: CDR1 SEHNR, CDR2 FQNEAQ (reference sequence). The CDR3 loop reads CASSSVLAKNIQYF. CDR3 nucleotide sequence: TGTGCCAGCAGCTCAGTCCTAGCCAAAAACATTCAGTACTTC.

The CDR3 region is CASSLGTSGAGDTQYF. The CDR3 region has the DNA TGTGCCAGCAGCCTAGGGACTAGCGGAGCCGGGGATACGCAGTATTTT. This rearrangement joins TRBV5-6 to TRBJ2-3, with 11 bases that match TRBD2. The CDR3 has 16 residues. V was pared by 4 bases and J by 6 bases, with 10 bases of the junction left unmatched. Germline V gene sequence: CDR1 SGHDT, CDR2 YYEEEE.

This clone was counted only a few times. At one end the junction does not follow the germline gene, possibly because of a read error. This sequence joins TRBV7-6 and TRBJ1-5; 9 bases are shared with TRBD1. CDR3 length equals 16 residues. Looked up from germline, CDR1 is SGHVS and CDR2 is FNYEAQ. This chain's CDR3 is CASSLDLGQGNQPQHF. CDR3 DNA sequence: TGTGCCAGCAGCTTAGACCTGGGACAGGGCAACCAGCCCCAGCATTTT.

J is TRBJ2-6 and V is TRBV19, with D uncertain. Trimming pared 6 bases from V and 1 base from J, leaving 4 bases between. The germline gives CDR1 LNHDA, CDR2 SQIVND (reference sequence). CDR3 size: 13 residues. In nucleotides, the CDR3 is TGTGCCAGTAGGGCGTCTGGGGCCAACGTCCTGACTTTC. It yields the protein CASRASGANVLTF.

This sequence joins TRBV6-5 and TRBJ1-2; no definite D call. CDR3 length: 13 amino acids. The V end lost 0 bases, the J end lost 3 bases, and 5 bases lay between the germline ends. The germline V gene encodes CDR1 MNHEY and CDR2 SVGAGI. This chain's CDR3 is CASSYSTDYGYTF. The CDR3 bases are TGTGCCAGCAGTTACTCCACAGACTATGGCTACACCTTC.

This clone was observed a few times. The chain carries TRBV15 and TRBJ1-5; D is uncertain. This CDR3 contains 15 residues. V shed 0 bases and J shed 4 bases, with 10 bases lying between them. Germline loops: CDR1 LNHNV, CDR2 YYDKDF (reference sequence). The DNA of the CDR3 is TGTGCCACCAGCAGAGATTGGGTCGATAATCAGCCCCAGCATTTT. It specifies CATSRDWVDNQPQHF.

V is TRBV7-9 and J is TRBJ1-1; D call uncertain. The CDR3 is 13 amino acids. Germline V gives CDR1 SEHNR, CDR2 FQNEAQ (reference sequence). V lost 6 bases and J 5 bases, leaving 13 bases between the germline ends. For the CDR3, the DNA is TGTGCCAGCAGTTCCAACGCCGGAACTGAAGCTTTCTTT. Translating gives CASSSNAGTEAFF.

CDR3: CASSLVTSGVYEQYF. The DNA of the CDR3 is TGCGCCAGCAGCTTGGTAACTAGCGGCGTCTACGAGCAGTACTTC. The V and J genes are TRBV5-1 and TRBJ2-7; 8 positions agree with TRBD2. V lost 0 bases, J lost 3 bases, and 5 bases stayed unmatched. This CDR3 comprises 15 residues. From germline, CDR1 is SGHRS and CDR2 YFSETQ.

The chain joins TRBV15 to TRBJ1-5; D may be TRBD1 (5 bases). The germline V gene has CDR1 LNHNV and CDR2 YYDKDF (reference sequence). Trimming took off 0 bases at V and 0 bases at J, with 6 bases between the two ends. The CDR3 covers 15 residues. The CDR3, as DNA: TGTGCCACCAGCAGAGACAGGGTTAGCAATCAGCCCCAGCATTTT. The encoded protein is CATSRDRVSNQPQHF.

This chain connects TRBV11-2 to TRBJ2-5; TRBD2 matches at 11 bases. Germline values: CDR1 SGHAT, CDR2 FQNNGV. There are 17 residues in the CDR3. Trimming at V came to 5 bases and at J to 5 bases, leaving 13 bases not matched to a gene. Written as DNA, the CDR3 is TGTGCCAGCAGCCCAGAGGGCGCTAGCGGGGGGAGGGAGACCCAGTACTTC. Protein: CASSPEGASGGRETQYF.

This chain connects TRBV7-2 to TRBJ2-1; no clear D gene. This CDR3 region has 15 residues. Germline V lookup: CDR1 SGHTA, CDR2 FQGNSA. Trimming cost V 3 bases and J 6 bases, with 15 bases left between them. The CDR3 DNA is TGTGCCAGCAGCTTCAAGTCCGATTTACTCAATGAGCAGTTCTTC. Translated, it gives CASSFKSDLLNEQFF. Based on the CDR3 plus reference TRBV7-2 and TRBJ2-1, the full variable domain is GAGVSQSPSNKVTEKGKDVELRCDPISGHTALYWYRQSLGQGLEFLIYFQGNSAPDKSGLPSDRFSAERTGGSVSTLTIQRTQQEDSAVYLCASSFKSDLLNEQFFGPGTRLTVL.

V gene TRBV7-3 combines with J gene TRBJ2-1, with D unclear. The germline V gene has CDR1 SGHTA and CDR2 FQGTGA. CDR3 length equals 12 residues. Trimming removed 2 bases at V and 7 bases at J, with 6 bases between. CDR3 in DNA: TGTGCCAGCAGCTTAGGTAGGAATGAGCAGTTCTTC. Amino acid sequence: CASSLGRNEQFF. The full variable domain, rest sourced from reference TRBV7-3 and TRBJ2-1, is GAGVSQTPSNKVTEKGKYVELRCDPISGHTALYWYRQSLGQGPEFLIYFQGTGAADDSGLPNDRFFAVRPEGSVSTLKIQRTERGDSAVYLCASSLGRNEQFFGPGTRLTVL.

The CDR3 DNA reads as TGTGCCAGCAGCGTAGGCCCGGGGTTGGGAACTGAAGCTTTCTTT. It yields the protein CASSVGPGLGTEAFF. The J gene is TRBJ1-1, the V gene TRBV9; D is uncertain. The germline V gene has CDR1 SGDLS and CDR2 YYNGEE. This CDR3 is 15 amino acids long. V lost 0 bases to trimming and J lost 5 bases, with 14 bases between them.